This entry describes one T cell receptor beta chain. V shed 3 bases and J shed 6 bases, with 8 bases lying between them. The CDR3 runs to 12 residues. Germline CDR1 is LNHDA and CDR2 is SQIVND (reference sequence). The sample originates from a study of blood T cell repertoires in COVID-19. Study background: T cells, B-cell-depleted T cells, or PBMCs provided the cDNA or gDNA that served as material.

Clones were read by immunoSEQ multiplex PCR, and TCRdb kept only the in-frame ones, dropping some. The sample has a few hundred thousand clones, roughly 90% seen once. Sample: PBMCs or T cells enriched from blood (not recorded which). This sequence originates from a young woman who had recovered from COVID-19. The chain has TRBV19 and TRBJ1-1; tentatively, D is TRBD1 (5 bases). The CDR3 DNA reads TGTGCCAGTAGTATGACAGTAGCTGAAGCTTTCTTT. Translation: CASSMTVAEAFF.